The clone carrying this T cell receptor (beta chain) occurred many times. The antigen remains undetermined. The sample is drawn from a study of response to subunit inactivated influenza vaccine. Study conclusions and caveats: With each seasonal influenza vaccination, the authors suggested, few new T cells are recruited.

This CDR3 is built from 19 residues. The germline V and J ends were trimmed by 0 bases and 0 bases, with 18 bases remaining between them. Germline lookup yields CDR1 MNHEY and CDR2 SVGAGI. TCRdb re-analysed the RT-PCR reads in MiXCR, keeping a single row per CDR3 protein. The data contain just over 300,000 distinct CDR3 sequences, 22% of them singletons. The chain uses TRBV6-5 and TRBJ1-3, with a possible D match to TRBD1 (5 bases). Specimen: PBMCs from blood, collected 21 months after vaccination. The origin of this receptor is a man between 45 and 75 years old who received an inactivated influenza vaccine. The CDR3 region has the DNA TGTGCCAGCAGTTACTCGGGGTCCGGGACGGTTATCTCTGGAAACACCATATATTTT. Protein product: CASSYSGSGTVISGNTIYF.